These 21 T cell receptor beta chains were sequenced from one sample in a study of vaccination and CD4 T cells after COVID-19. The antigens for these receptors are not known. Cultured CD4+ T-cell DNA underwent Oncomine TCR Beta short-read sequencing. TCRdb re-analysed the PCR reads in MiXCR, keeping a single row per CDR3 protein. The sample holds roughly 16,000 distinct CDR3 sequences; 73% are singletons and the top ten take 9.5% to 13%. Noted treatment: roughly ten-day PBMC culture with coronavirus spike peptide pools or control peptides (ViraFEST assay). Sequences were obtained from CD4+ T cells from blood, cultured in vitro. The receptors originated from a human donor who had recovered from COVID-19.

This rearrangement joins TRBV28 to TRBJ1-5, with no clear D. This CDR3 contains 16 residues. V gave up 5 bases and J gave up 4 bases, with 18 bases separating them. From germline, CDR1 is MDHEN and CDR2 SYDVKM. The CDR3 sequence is CASSPSTASRNQPQHF. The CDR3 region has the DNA TGTGCCAGCAGTCCATCAACAGCTTCCAGGAATCAGCCCCAGCATTTT.

This chain's CDR3 is CASIDPGREMYEQYF. The CDR3 coding sequence is TGTGCCAGCATCGACCCGGGACGGGAAATGTACGAGCAGTACTTC. V usage is TRBV6-2 or TRBV6-3 and J usage is TRBJ2-7; D may correspond to TRBD1 or TRBD2 (5 bases each). Germline CDR1 and CDR2: MNHEY and SVGEGT. The ends were cut back, 7 bases at V and 4 bases at J, with 20 bases in the middle. The CDR3 has 15 amino acids.

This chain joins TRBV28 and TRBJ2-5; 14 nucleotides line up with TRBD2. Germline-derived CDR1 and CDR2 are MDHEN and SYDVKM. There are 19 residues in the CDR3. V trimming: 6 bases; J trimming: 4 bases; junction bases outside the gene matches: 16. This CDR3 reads CASSELSGTSGRRVETQYF. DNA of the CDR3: TGTGCCAGCAGCGAGCTTTCCGGGACTAGCGGGAGAAGGGTAGAGACCCAGTACTTC. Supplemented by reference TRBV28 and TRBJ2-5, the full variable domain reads DVKVTQSSRYLVKRTGEKVFLECVQDMDHENMFWYRQDPGLGLRLIYFSYDVKMKEKGDIPEGYSVSREKKERFSLILESASTNQTSMYLCASSELSGTSGRRVETQYFGPGTRLLVL.

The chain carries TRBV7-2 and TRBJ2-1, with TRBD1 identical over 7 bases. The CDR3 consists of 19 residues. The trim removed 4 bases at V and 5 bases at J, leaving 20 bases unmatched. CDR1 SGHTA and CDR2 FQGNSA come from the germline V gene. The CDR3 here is CASSSRKTFTGDLNNEQFF. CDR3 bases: TGTGCCAGCAGCTCCAGAAAGACCTTTACAGGGGACCTAAACAATGAGCAGTTCTTC.

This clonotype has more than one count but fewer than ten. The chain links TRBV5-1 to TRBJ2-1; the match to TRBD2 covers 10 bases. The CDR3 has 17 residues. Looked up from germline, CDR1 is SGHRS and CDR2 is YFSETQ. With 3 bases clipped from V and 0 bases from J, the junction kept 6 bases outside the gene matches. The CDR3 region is CASSWASGSPSYNEQFF. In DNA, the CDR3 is TGCGCCAGCAGCTGGGCTAGCGGGAGTCCCTCCTACAATGAGCAGTTCTTC.

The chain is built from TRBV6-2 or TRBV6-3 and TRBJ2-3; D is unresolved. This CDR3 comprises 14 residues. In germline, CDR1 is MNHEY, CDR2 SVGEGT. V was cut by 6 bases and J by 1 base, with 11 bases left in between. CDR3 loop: CASRRTGRTDTQYF. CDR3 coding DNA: TGTGCCAGCAGGAGGACGGGCCGCACAGATACGCAGTATTTT.

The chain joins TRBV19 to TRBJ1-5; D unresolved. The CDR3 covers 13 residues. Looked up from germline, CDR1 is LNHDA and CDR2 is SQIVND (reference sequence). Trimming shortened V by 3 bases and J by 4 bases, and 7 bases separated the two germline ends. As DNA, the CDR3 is TGTGCCAGTAGTATGGTACCTAATCAGCCCCAGCATTTT. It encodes CASSMVPNQPQHF.

CDR3 nucleotides: TGTGCCAGCAGTGGGACAGGAACAAGTGAAGCTTTCTTT. Its translation: CASSGTGTSEAFF. The genes are TRBV25-1 and TRBJ1-1; 7 positions agree with TRBD1. The length of the CDR3 is 13 residues. V lost 4 bases, J lost 7 bases, and 6 bases stayed unmatched. In germline, CDR1 is MGHDK, CDR2 SYGVNS.

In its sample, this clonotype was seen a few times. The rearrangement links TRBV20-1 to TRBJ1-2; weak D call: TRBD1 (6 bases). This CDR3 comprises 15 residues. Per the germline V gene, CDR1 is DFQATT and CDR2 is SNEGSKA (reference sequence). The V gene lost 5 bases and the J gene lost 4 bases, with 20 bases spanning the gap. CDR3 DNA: TGCAGTGCTCATTCCCGGGACACTAACCCCTATGGCTACACCTTC. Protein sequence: CSAHSRDTNPYGYTF.

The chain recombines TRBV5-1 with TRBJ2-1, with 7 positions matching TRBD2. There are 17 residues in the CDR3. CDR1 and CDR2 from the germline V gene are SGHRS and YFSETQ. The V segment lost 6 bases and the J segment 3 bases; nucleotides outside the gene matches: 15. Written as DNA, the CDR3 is TGCGCCAGCAACCTGAAGGTCGGCGGGGGAAACTACAATGAGCAGTTCTTC. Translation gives CASNLKVGGGNYNEQFF.

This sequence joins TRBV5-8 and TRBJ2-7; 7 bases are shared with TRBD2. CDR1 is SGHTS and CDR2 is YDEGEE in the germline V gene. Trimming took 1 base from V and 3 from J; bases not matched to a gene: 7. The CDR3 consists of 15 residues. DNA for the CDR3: TGTGCCAGCAGCTTGTTGGTAGCGGGTCGCTACGAGCAGTACTTC. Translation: CASSLLVAGRYEQYF.

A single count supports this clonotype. This CDR3 reads CASRKSQIGTEAFF. The CDR3, as DNA: TGTGCCAGCAGAAAATCCCAGATCGGCACTGAAGCTTTCTTT. V and J are TRBV12-3 or TRBV12-4 and TRBJ1-1, with D hard to call. V was clipped by 6 bases and J by 4 bases, with 15 bases between them. The CDR3 runs to 14 residues.

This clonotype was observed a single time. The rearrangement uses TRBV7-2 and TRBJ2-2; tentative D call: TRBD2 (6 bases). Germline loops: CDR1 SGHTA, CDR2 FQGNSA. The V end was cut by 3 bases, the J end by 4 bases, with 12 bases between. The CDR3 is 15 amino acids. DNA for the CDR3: TGTGCCAGCAGCTTGGGGGGAGTGGGCACCGGGGAGCTGTTTTTT. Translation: CASSLGGVGTGELFF.

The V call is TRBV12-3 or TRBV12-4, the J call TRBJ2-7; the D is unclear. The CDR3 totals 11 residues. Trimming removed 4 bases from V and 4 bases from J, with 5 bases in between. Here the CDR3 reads CASSSLYEQYF. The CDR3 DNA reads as TGTGCCAGCAGTTCTCTATACGAGCAGTACTTC.

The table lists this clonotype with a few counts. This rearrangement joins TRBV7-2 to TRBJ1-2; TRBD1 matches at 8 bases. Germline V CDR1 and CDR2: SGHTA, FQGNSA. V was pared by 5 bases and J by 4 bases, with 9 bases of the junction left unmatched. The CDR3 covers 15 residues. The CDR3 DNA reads TGTGCCAGCAGCCCCCTCGGGACAGGACGCTATGGCTACACCTTC. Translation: CASSPLGTGRYGYTF.

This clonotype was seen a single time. CDR3 loop: CASSLGREGKNIQYF. CDR3 in DNA: TGTGCCAGCAGCTTAGGGCGGGAGGGGAAAAACATTCAGTACTTC. The J gene is TRBJ2-4, the V gene TRBV7-2, with TRBD2 matching 9 bases. CDR3 length equals 15 residues. The trim removed 1 base at V and 4 bases at J, leaving 2 bases unmatched. Germline CDR1 SGHTA, CDR2 FQGNSA.

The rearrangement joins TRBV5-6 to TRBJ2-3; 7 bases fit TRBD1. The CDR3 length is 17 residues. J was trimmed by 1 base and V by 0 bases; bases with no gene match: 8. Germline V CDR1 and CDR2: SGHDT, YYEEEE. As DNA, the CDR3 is TGTGCCAGCAGCTTGGGACAGGGTGCGGTACGCACAGATACGCAGTATTTT. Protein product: CASSLGQGAVRTDTQYF. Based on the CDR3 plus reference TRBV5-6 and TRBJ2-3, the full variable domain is DAGVTQSPTHLIKTRGQQVTLRCSPKSGHDTVSWYQQALGQGPQFIFQYYEEEERQRGNFPDRFSGHQFPNYSSELNVNALLLGDSALYLCASSLGQGAVRTDTQYFGPGTRLTVL.

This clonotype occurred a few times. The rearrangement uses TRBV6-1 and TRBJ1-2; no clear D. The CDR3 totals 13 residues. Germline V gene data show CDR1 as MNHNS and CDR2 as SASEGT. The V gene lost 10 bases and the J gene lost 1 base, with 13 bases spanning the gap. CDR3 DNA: TGTGCCACCCAACGGACCCTTAACTATGGCTACACCTTC. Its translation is CATQRTLNYGYTF.

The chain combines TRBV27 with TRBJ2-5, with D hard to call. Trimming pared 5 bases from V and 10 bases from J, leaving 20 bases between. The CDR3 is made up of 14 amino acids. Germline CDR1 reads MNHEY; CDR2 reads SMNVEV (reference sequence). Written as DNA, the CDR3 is TGTGCCAGCAGTCCATATCGGGCGCCGGTTGGCCAGTACTTC. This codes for CASSPYRAPVGQYF.

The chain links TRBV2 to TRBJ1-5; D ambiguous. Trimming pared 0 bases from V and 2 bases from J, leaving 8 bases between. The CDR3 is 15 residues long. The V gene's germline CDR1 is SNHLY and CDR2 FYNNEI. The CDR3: CASSEAGRGNQPQHF. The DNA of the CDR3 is TGTGCCAGCAGTGAAGCCGGGCGGGGCAATCAGCCCCAGCATTTT.

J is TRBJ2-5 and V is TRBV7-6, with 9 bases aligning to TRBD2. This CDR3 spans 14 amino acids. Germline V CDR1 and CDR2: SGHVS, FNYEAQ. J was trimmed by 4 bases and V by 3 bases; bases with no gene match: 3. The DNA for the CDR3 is TGTGCCAGCAGCTTCGCGGGAGGGGGAGAGACCCAGTACTTC. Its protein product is CASSFAGGGETQYF.